This TCR beta chain was identified during a study of blood T cell repertoires in COVID-19. Study background: The United States, Italy and Spain provided the acute and convalescent COVID-19 samples. From T cells, B-cell-depleted T cells, or PBMCs came the material, which was cDNA or gDNA.

Authors' data handling: The authors estimated nucleated cell counts from reference gene primer amplification. This table comes from immunoSEQ multiplex PCR, and its TCRdb copy is limited to in-frame clones, with some not included. That table furnishes V, J and clone size, whereas the DNA furnished D and trimming. The data show roughly 180,000 clones, roughly 80% seen once. V gave up 3 bases and J gave up 3 bases; unmatched junction bases: 10. CDR1 and CDR2 from the germline V gene are SGDLS and YYNGEE. The length of the CDR3 is 16 residues. The sequencing input was peripheral blood. The V and J genes are TRBV9 and TRBJ2-3; 7 nucleotides align to TRBD2. This TCR came from a woman in her twenties or thirties with acute or convalescent COVID-19. The CDR3 loop is CASSGAGLVSTDTQYF. Here the CDR3 DNA reads TGTGCCAGCAGCGGAGCCGGACTAGTTAGTACAGATACGCAGTATTTT.